Described below is a single TCR beta chain sequence and its context. This CDR3 region has 12 residues. Trimming stripped 9 bases from V and 1 base from J, with 9 bases between. Germline V CDR1 and CDR2: LNHDA, SQIVND (reference sequence). The sample is drawn from a study of blood T cell repertoires in COVID-19. The protocol was immunoSEQ multiplex PCR, while the TCRdb copy is restricted to in-frame clones and leaves out a portion. The sample consists of 140,000 to 150,000 clones, approximately 80% of them appearing once. Sequences were obtained from peripheral blood. The clonotype comes from a man aged 55 to 70 with active or convalescent COVID-19. The chain joins TRBV19 to TRBJ1-1; maybe TRBD1 (5 bases). Here the CDR3 DNA reads TGTGCCAGCAGGGCGCGGAACACTGAAGCTTTCTTT. Its protein product is CASRARNTEAFF.